The clone carrying this TCR beta chain was detected ten times or more. Its antigen remains unknown. This record comes from a study of identical twins. Findings and limits, study-wide: With abundant cord blood beta clonotypes, insertions were fewer; memory repertoires showed no such pattern.

The CDR3 totals 13 residues. Germline V gene sequence: CDR1 MNHNY, CDR2 SVGAGI (reference sequence). The V gene lost 2 bases and the J gene lost 10 bases, with 14 bases spanning the gap. All donors were healthy, and all were Caucasian. From the 5' RACE reads, TCRdb called clonotypes with MiXCR, one entry per CDR3 protein. Counted here are 200,000 to 250,000 distinct CDR3 sequences, over 5% occurring once; the ten biggest clones make up more than 14%. Separately, the same data were catalogued under a study of T cells expressing NK-cell markers. That study adds: The CD3+CD56-NKG2C+ fraction of a handful of donors was also led by these clonotypes.

V gene TRBV6-6 combines with J gene TRBJ1-1; TRBD1 might be the D (5 bases). The sequence derives from a woman between 18 and 29 years old in good health. The sequenced sample was CD8+ T cells sorted from blood. The CDR3 sequence: CASSYPTDGGAFF. The CDR3 DNA is TGTGCCAGCAGTTACCCGACAGACGGGGGAGCTTTCTTT.